This T cell receptor (beta chain) originates from a study of blood T cell repertoires in COVID-19. Study background: Sites across the United States, Italy and Spain contributed samples from acute and convalescent COVID-19. Sources were T cells, B-cell-depleted T cells, or PBMCs; the material itself was cDNA or gDNA.

Per the original methods: The authors estimated nucleated cell counts from reference gene primer amplification. The assay was immunoSEQ multiplex PCR, and TCRdb's table has in-frame clones only and misses some. The V and J calls and clone size are taken from that table; D and trimming were inferred from the DNA. The sample carries over 75,000 clones, 82% recorded once. Germline lookup yields CDR1 MNHEY and CDR2 SMNVEV (reference sequence). The CDR3 covers 13 residues. V trimming: 6 bases; J trimming: 8 bases; junction bases outside the gene matches: 4. This clone was detected once. The specimen was peripheral blood. V usage is TRBV27 and J usage is TRBJ2-1, with 10 nucleotides matching TRBD2. This TCR was sampled from a man in his 70s with acute or convalescent COVID-19. The CDR3 nucleotides are TGTGCCAGCAGGGCTAGCGGGAGTTATGAGCAGTTCTTC. Protein product: CASRASGSYEQFF.